Below are 27 T cell receptor beta chains sequenced from a single sample in a study of response to subunit inactivated influenza vaccine (dated by TCRdb to 2017 to 2018). The library was built by means of RT-PCR. The listed sequencing device is Illumina HiSeq 2500. The raw public reads went through TCRdb reprocessing: fastp at Q25, MiXCR clone calling, in-frame beta chains kept. Duplicate CDR3 protein sequences are folded into a single record with the most common DNA and genes. The sample table records more than 700,000 distinct CDR3 sequences; about 20% of these occur just once. The leading ten clones occupy 9.5% to 13% of the sample. Material: PBMCs from blood, obtained roughly 5 days after vaccination. Receptor source: a man over 45 who received an inactivated influenza vaccine. Donor details come from another sample of the same person, matched by shared clones.

There are many counts of this clonotype. The gene calls are TRBV9 and TRBJ1-4, with D possibly being TRBD1 (5 bases). V lost 3 bases and J 4 bases, leaving 16 bases between the germline ends. Germline V gene lookup returns CDR1 SGDLS and CDR2 YYNGEE. The CDR3 has 16 residues. The CDR3 nucleotides are TGTGCCAGCAGCGCCGGGACGGTTGCCGATAATGAAAAACTGTTTTTT. This codes for CASSAGTVADNEKLFF.

The rearrangement uses TRBV28 and TRBJ2-5; D gene unclear. Germline CDR1 MDHEN, CDR2 SYDVKM. The CDR3 is 12 residues long. Deletions cut 6 bases from V and 7 bases from J, with 12 bases between. CDR3 in DNA: TGTGCCAGCAGCCCTTCCACTGTGACCCAGTACTTC. Its translation is CASSPSTVTQYF.

The rearrangement uses TRBV28 and TRBJ2-3; no definite D call. Germline assignment: CDR1 MDHEN and CDR2 SYDVKM. This CDR3 region has 12 residues. V shed 3 bases and J shed 11 bases, with 12 bases lying between them. The CDR3 coding sequence is TGTGCCAGCAGTTTGCAACTCCTGAAGCAGTATTTT. Translating it yields CASSLQLLKQYF. Based on the CDR3 plus reference TRBV28 and TRBJ2-3, the full variable domain is DVKVTQSSRYLVKRTGEKVFLECVQDMDHENMFWYRQDPGLGLRLIYFSYDVKMKEKGDIPEGYSVSREKKERFSLILESASTNQTSMYLCASSLQLLKQYFGPGTRLTVL.

This clonotype was seen a handful of times. The chain carries TRBV18 and TRBJ2-2; D is perhaps TRBD1 (6 bases). The CDR3 totals 15 residues. V lost 2 bases, J lost 5 bases, and 12 bases lay in between. Looked up from germline, CDR1 is KGHSH and CDR2 is LQKENI. CDR3 sequence reads: CASSPSQGGTGELFF. In nucleotides, the CDR3 is TGTGCCAGCTCACCATCACAGGGCGGTACCGGGGAGCTGTTTTTT.

The CDR3 here is CASSPSPGWEQFF. The CDR3 DNA reads TGTGCCAGCTCACCCAGCCCGGGGTGGGAGCAGTTCTTC. The V gene is TRBV18, the J gene TRBJ2-1, with D maybe TRBD2 (5 bases). Germline V gives CDR1 KGHSH, CDR2 LQKENI. V gave up 3 bases and J gave up 10 bases, with 13 bases separating them. This CDR3 contains 13 residues.

The chain couples TRBV5-4 to TRBJ2-1; 10 bases match TRBD2. J was trimmed by 3 bases and V by 2 bases; bases with no gene match: 5. Germline V gene lookup returns CDR1 SGHNT and CDR2 YYREEE (reference sequence). The CDR3 covers 16 residues. The CDR3 DNA sequence: TGTGCCAGCAGCTTAGGTAGCGGGAGGATCTACAATGAGCAGTTCTTC. This encodes CASSLGSGRIYNEQFF.

This chain connects TRBV29-1 to TRBJ2-3; perhaps D is TRBD1 or TRBD2 (5 bases each). The V and J ends lost 6 bases and 4 bases respectively, with 20 bases between them. The CDR3 length is 15 residues. CDR1 is SQVTM, CDR2 ANQGSEA, per germline. The CDR3 loop reads CSVVPRGRGPDTQYF. The CDR3 DNA follows: TGCAGCGTCGTCCCACGGGGACGTGGCCCAGATACGCAGTATTTT.

The genes are TRBV9 and TRBJ2-1, with 14 positions matching TRBD2. Trimming removed 4 bases from V and 8 bases from J; junction bases left unmatched: 8. This CDR3 comprises 16 residues. Germline-derived CDR1 and CDR2 are SGDLS and YYNGEE. The CDR3 reads CASSPGLAGAPYEQFF. Written as DNA, the CDR3 is TGTGCCAGCAGCCCGGGACTAGCGGGGGCCCCATATGAGCAGTTCTTC.

This clonotype came up a few times. This rearrangement joins TRBV27 to TRBJ1-6; D uncertain. The germline CDR1 and CDR2 sequences are MNHEY and SMNVEV (reference sequence). The CDR3 runs to 12 residues. The germline V and J ends were trimmed by 4 bases and 5 bases, with 3 bases remaining between them. The CDR3 DNA follows: TGTGCCAGCAGTTACAATAATTCACCCCTCCACTTT. Translated: CASSYNNSPLHF.

The DNA for the CDR3 is TGTGCCAGCAGCTTACCCCCTCTCCTAGCGCGTATTAACTACGAGCAGTACTTC. Protein product: CASSLPPLLARINYEQYF. The rearrangement links TRBV11-2 to TRBJ2-7; D possibly corresponds to TRBD2 (6 bases). CDR1 is SGHAT, CDR2 FQNNGV, per germline. CDR3 length: 18 amino acids. Trimming pared 2 bases from V and 3 bases from J, leaving 23 bases between.

The J gene is TRBJ2-1, the V gene TRBV20-1; D could derive from TRBD1 or TRBD2 (5 bases each). Trimming left V 6 bases short and J 5 bases short, with 23 bases between. Germline CDR1 DFQATT, CDR2 SNEGSKA (reference sequence). The length of the CDR3 is 16 residues. This CDR3 reads CSAQSDRSRRNNEQFF. The CDR3 bases are TGCAGTGCCCAATCCGACAGATCCAGGAGGAACAATGAGCAGTTCTTC.

The genes are TRBV7-3 and TRBJ2-1, with 8 bases that match TRBD2. Germline-derived CDR1 and CDR2 are SGHTA and FQGTGA. The CDR3 contains 17 residues. V lost 3 bases to trimming and J lost 3 bases; unmatched junction nucleotides: 10. Here the CDR3 DNA reads TGTGCCAGCAGCTTCCCCATGAGCGGGAGTGTCTACAATGAGCAGTTCTTC. Protein product: CASSFPMSGSVYNEQFF.

There are a few counts of this clonotype. This chain connects TRBV29-1 to TRBJ2-1; tentatively, D is TRBD1 (5 bases). Trimming stripped 5 bases from V and 8 bases from J, with 16 bases between. CDR1 and CDR2 from the germline V gene are SQVTM and ANQGSEA. The CDR3 has 13 residues. The CDR3, as DNA: TGCAGCGTTCCGGGCCAAGGGGTGGATGAGCAGTTCTTC. As protein: CSVPGQGVDEQFF.

The V call is TRBV28, the J call TRBJ1-4; TRBD1 might be the D (6 bases). V was clipped by 8 bases and J by 2 bases, with 9 bases between them. The CDR3 covers 13 residues. Per germline, CDR1 MDHEN and CDR2 SYDVKM. This chain's CDR3 is CASFQGTNEKLFF. In nucleotides, the CDR3 is TGTGCCAGCTTCCAGGGGACTAATGAAAAACTGTTTTTT.

The V and J genes are TRBV7-2 and TRBJ2-7; TRBD1 is a possible D gene (6 bases). The V and J ends lost 5 bases and 2 bases respectively, with 16 bases between them. The germline V gene has CDR1 SGHTA and CDR2 FQGNSA. The CDR3 is 15 residues long. The CDR3 reads CASSVQGLSPYEQYF. CDR3 DNA: TGTGCCAGCAGCGTGCAGGGGTTATCTCCCTACGAGCAGTACTTC.

This rearrangement joins TRBV7-6 to TRBJ2-3; 9 nucleotides line up with TRBD2. The CDR3 spans 16 residues. The V and J ends lost 1 base and 3 bases, in that order; junction bases with no gene match: 5. CDR1 is SGHVS and CDR2 is FNYEAQ in the germline V gene. CDR3 sequence reads: CASSLGGGRATDTQYF. The CDR3 DNA reads as TGTGCCAGCAGCTTAGGAGGCGGGAGGGCGACAGATACGCAGTATTTT.

This chain connects TRBV12-3 or TRBV12-4 to TRBJ2-7; 7 nucleotides agree with TRBD2. CDR3 size: 12 residues. J gave up 2 bases and V 6 bases, and 1 base lay outside the gene matches. CDR3 nucleotide sequence: TGTGCCAGCAGGGGGGGGGCCTACGAGCAGTACTTC. It encodes CASRGGAYEQYF.

The rearrangement links TRBV29-1 to TRBJ2-1, with 9 bases lining up with TRBD1. J lost 7 bases, V lost 1 base, and 11 bases had no gene match. The germline V gene has CDR1 SQVTM and CDR2 ANQGSEA. The CDR3 extends over 16 amino acids. CDR3 sequence (DNA): TGCAGCGTTGAAGGTATATACGGACAGGGGAAAAATGAGCAGTTCTTC. This codes for CSVEGIYGQGKNEQFF.

This chain joins TRBV27 and TRBJ2-6, with 7 bases that match TRBD2. V lost 8 bases to trimming and J lost 0 bases; unmatched junction nucleotides: 10. Germline lookup yields CDR1 MNHEY and CDR2 SMNVEV (reference sequence). The CDR3 contains 17 residues. CDR3: CASAPGSGYSGANVLTF. In nucleotides, the CDR3 is TGTGCCAGCGCGCCCGGTAGCGGGTACTCTGGGGCCAACGTCCTGACTTTC.

This clonotype was observed a handful of times. The chain recombines TRBV7-9 with TRBJ1-1; tentative D call: TRBD1 (5 bases). Germline CDR1 is SEHNR and CDR2 is FQNEAQ (reference sequence). V shed 2 bases and J shed 8 bases, with 12 bases lying between them. The CDR3 sequence is 13 residues long. In DNA form, the CDR3 reads TGTGCCAGCAGCTTAATGCCTGGGGCAGAAGCTTTCTTT. Amino acids: CASSLMPGAEAFF.

Concerning this clonotype itself: One junction end disagrees with the germline gene, perhaps due to a read error. CDR3 sequence: CASSLDLAGGSSGVLFF. In nucleotides, the CDR3 is TGTGCCAGCAGCTTAGACCTAGCGGGAGGGAGCAGCGGGGTGCTGTTTTTT. The chain couples TRBV11-2 to TRBJ2-2, with TRBD2 matching 12 bases. This CDR3 comprises 17 residues. Germline CDR1 reads SGHAT; CDR2 reads FQNNGV. The entire variable domain, with the rest obtained from reference TRBV11-2 and TRBJ2-2, is as follows: EAGVAQSPRYKIIEKRQSVAFWCNPISGHATLYWYQQILGQGPKLLIQFQNNGVVDDSQLPKDRFSAERLKGVDSTLKIQPAKLEDSAVYLCASSLDLAGGSSGVLFFGEGSRLTVL.

The CDR3 is CASSLEGVHSYNEQFF. CDR3 coding DNA: TGTGCCAGCAGCCTGGAGGGGGTCCATTCTTACAATGAGCAGTTCTTC. This sequence joins TRBV27 and TRBJ2-1; D might be TRBD1 or TRBD2, each matching 6 bases. The CDR3 is made up of 16 amino acids. Germline values: CDR1 MNHEY, CDR2 SMNVEV (reference sequence). Trimming removed 6 bases from V and 4 bases from J, with 19 bases in between.

CDR3 nucleotides: TGTGCCACACTAGGGGACGCCTACGAGCAGTACTTC. Translation: CATLGDAYEQYF. The chain couples TRBV2 to TRBJ2-7; D is possibly TRBD1 or TRBD2 (5 bases each). This CDR3 has 12 amino acids. V lost 10 bases and J 2 bases, leaving 12 bases between the germline ends. Germline CDR1 and CDR2: SNHLY and FYNNEI.

As to this clonotype: A much larger clone differs from this one at a single base, so this may be a read error. The genes are TRBV27 and TRBJ1-2; 8 bases agree with TRBD1. The length of the CDR3 is 13 residues. Per the germline V gene, CDR1 is MNHEY and CDR2 is SMNVEV (reference sequence). With 11 bases clipped from V and 4 bases from J, the junction kept 9 bases outside the gene matches. The DNA of the CDR3 is TGTGCCGCGTACAGGGGGTCGCGCTATGGCTACACCTTC. This sequence encodes CAAYRGSRYGYTF.

Details on this clonotype: A much larger clone lies a single base off, so this may be a read error. The chain joins TRBV20-1 to TRBJ2-7, with 8 positions matching TRBD2. CDR3 length equals 18 residues. Germline loops: CDR1 DFQATT, CDR2 SNEGSKA (reference sequence). J was trimmed by 2 bases and V by 6 bases; bases with no gene match: 21. The CDR3 DNA reads TGCAGTGCAAATACACCAGGAACGGGGGGGATAAGCCCCTACGAGCAGTACTTC. Protein: CSANTPGTGGISPYEQYF.

V gene TRBV7-2 combines with J gene TRBJ2-7, with D maybe TRBD2 (6 bases). CDR1 and CDR2 (germline): SGHTA, FQGNSA. The CDR3 totals 15 residues. Trimming took 4 bases from V and 4 from J, leaving 17 bases between them. The CDR3: CASSSPAGYSYEQYF. The DNA for the CDR3 is TGTGCCAGCAGCTCCCCCGCGGGATATTCTTACGAGCAGTACTTC.

The chain couples TRBV4-3 to TRBJ2-2; D is unclear. Germline values: CDR1 LGHNA, CDR2 YSLEER. CDR3 length: 16 amino acids. V was trimmed by 4 bases and J by 2 bases, leaving 14 bases between them. The CDR3 DNA follows: TGCGCCAGCAGCCCCCAAAGTGGGTCCAACACCGGGGAGCTGTTTTTT. This gives the protein CASSPQSGSNTGELFF.